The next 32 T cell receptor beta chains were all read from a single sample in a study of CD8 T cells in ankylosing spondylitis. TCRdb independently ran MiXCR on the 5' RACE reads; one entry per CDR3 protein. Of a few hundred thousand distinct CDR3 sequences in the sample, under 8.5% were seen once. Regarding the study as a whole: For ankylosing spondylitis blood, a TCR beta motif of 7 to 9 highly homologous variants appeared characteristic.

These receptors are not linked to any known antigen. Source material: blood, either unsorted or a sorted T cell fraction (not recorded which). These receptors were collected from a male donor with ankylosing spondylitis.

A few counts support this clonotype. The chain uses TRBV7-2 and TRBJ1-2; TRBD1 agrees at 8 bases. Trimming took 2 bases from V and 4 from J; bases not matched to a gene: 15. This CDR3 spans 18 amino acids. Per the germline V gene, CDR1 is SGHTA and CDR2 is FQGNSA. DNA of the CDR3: TGTGCCAGCAGCTTACCGACCAATGGCAGGGGGCTTGGCTATGGCTACACCTTC. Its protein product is CASSLPTNGRGLGYGYTF.

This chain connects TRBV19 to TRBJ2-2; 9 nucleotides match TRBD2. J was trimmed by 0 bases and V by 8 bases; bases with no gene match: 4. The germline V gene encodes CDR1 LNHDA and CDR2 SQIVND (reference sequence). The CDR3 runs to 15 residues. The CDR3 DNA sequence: TGTGCCAGTTTGCGCGGGAGGGCGAACACCGGGGAGCTGTTTTTT. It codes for CASLRGRANTGELFF.

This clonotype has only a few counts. CDR3 residues: CASSHSRTGNQPQHF. CDR3 in DNA: TGCGCCAGCAGCCATTCCCGGACAGGGAATCAGCCCCAGCATTTT. This chain connects TRBV4-1 to TRBJ1-5, with TRBD1 identical over 8 bases. The ends lost 3 bases at V and 4 bases at J; junction bases unmatched: 5. The CDR3 contains 15 residues. The germline V gene encodes CDR1 MGHRA and CDR2 YSYEKL.

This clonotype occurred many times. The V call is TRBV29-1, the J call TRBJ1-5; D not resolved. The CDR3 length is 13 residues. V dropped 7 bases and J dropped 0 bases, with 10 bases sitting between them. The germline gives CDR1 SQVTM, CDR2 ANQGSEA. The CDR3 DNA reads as TGCAGCGCGAGCTTGGATAGCAATCAGCCCCAGCATTTT. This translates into CSASLDSNQPQHF.

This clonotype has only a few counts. This CDR3 reads CASSLEVSGANVLTF. DNA for the CDR3: TGCGCCAGCAGCTTGGAGGTCTCTGGGGCCAACGTCCTGACTTTC. The chain carries TRBV5-1 and TRBJ2-6, with unresolved D. V was pared by 0 bases and J by 0 bases, with 4 bases between. In germline, CDR1 is SGHRS, CDR2 YFSETQ. The CDR3 covers 15 residues.

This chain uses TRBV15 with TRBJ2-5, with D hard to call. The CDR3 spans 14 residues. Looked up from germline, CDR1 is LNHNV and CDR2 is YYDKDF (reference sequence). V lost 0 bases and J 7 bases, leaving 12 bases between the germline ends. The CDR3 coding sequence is TGTGCCACCAGCAGAGACAAGGGCCTGAGGACCCAGTACTTC. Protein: CATSRDKGLRTQYF.

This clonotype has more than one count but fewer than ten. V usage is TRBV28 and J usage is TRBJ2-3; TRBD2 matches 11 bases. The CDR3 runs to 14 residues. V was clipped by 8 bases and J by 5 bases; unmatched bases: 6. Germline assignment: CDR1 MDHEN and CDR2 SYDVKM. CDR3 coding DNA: TGTGCCAGCGAACTAGCGGGAGATATAGATACGCAGTATTTT. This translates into CASELAGDIDTQYF.

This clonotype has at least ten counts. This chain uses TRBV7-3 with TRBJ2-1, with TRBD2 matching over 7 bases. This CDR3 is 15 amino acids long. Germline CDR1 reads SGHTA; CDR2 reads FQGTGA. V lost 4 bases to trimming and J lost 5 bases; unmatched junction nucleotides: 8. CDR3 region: CASSSRGSTNNEQFF. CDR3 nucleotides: TGTGCCAGCAGCTCGCGGGGGTCCACTAACAATGAGCAGTTCTTC.

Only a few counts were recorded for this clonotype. CDR3 protein: CASSQTSLVRTDTQYF. The CDR3 DNA sequence: TGTGCCAGCAGCCAAACTAGCCTTGTTAGGACAGATACGCAGTATTTT. The chain carries TRBV9 and TRBJ2-3, with a weak D call TRBD2 (6 bases). The CDR3 sequence is 16 residues long. From germline, CDR1 is SGDLS and CDR2 YYNGEE. The V end lost 4 bases, the J end lost 3 bases, and 18 bases lay between the germline ends.

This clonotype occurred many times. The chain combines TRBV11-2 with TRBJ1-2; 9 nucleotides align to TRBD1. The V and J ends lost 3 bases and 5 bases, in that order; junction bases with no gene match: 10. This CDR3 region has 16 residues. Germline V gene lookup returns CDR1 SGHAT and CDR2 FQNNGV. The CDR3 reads CASSFGTGSSGYGYTF. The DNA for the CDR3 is TGTGCCAGCAGCTTCGGGACAGGGTCCTCCGGGTATGGCTACACCTTC.

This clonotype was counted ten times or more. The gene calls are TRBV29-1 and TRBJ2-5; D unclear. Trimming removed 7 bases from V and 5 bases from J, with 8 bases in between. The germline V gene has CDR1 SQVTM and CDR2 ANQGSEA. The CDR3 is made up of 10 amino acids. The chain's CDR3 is CSGGMETQYF. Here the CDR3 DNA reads TGCAGCGGGGGTATGGAGACCCAGTACTTC.

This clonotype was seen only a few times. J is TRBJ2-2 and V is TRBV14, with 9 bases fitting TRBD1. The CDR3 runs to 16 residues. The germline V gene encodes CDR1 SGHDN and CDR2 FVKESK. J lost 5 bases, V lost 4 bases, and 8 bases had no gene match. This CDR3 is CASSRPQGALTGELFF. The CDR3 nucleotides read TGTGCCAGCAGCCGACCACAGGGGGCGCTTACCGGGGAGCTGTTTTTT.

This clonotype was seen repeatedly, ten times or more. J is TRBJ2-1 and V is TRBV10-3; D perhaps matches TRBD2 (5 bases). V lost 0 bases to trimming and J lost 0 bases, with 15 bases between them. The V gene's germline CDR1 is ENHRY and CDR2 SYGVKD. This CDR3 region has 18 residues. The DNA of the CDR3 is TGTGCCATCAGTGAGTCGATCCGGACTGGCGTCTCCTACAATGAGCAGTTCTTC. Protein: CAISESIRTGVSYNEQFF.

The CDR3 region is CASSSLGFRGYSYNEQFF. CDR3 DNA: TGCGCCAGCAGCTCTTTAGGGTTTCGGGGATATTCCTACAATGAGCAGTTCTTC. V gene TRBV5-1 combines with J gene TRBJ2-1, with TRBD2 as a possible D gene (5 bases). Germline CDR1 SGHRS, CDR2 YFSETQ. V lost 3 bases, J lost 1 base, and 20 bases lay in between. This CDR3 contains 18 residues.

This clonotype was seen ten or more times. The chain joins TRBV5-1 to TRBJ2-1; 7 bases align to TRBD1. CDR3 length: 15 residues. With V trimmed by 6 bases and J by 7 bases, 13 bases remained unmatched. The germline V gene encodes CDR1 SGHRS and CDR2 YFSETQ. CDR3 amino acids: CASNHRTGPNNEQFF. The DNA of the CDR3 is TGCGCCAGCAACCACCGGACAGGCCCTAATAATGAGCAGTTCTTC.

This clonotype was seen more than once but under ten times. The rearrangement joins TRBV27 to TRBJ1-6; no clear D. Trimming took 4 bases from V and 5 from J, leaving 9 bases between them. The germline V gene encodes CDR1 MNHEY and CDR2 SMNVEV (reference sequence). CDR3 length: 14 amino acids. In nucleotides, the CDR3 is TGTGCCAGCAGTTACAACACAAATAATTCACCCCTCCACTTT. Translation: CASSYNTNNSPLHF.

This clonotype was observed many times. CDR3 region: CASSVATWSDTQYF. CDR3 coding DNA: TGTGCCAGCAGCGTAGCTACGTGGTCAGATACGCAGTATTTT. The chain links TRBV9 to TRBJ2-3; D is unclear. Germline V gives CDR1 SGDLS, CDR2 YYNGEE. The V end was cut by 0 bases, the J end by 4 bases, with 9 bases between. This CDR3 is 14 amino acids long. Full variable domain (remainder filled in from reference TRBV9 and TRBJ2-3): DSGVTQTPKHLITATGQRVTLRCSPRSGDLSVYWYQQSLDQGLQFLIQYYNGEERAKGNILERFSAQQFPDLHSELNLSSLELGDSALYFCASSVATWSDTQYFGPGTRLTVL.

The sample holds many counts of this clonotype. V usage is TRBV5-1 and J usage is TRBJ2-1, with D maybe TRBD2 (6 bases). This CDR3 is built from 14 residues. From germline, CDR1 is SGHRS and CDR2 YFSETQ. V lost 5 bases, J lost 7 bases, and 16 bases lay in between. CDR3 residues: CASRVGGGSNEQFF. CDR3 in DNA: TGCGCCAGCAGGGTTGGGGGAGGTTCGAATGAGCAGTTCTTC.

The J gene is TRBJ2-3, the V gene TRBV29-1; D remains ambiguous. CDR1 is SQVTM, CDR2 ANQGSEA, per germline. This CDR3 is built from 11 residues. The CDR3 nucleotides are TGCAGTGCAGGATCCACCGATACGCAGTATTTT. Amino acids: CSAGSTDTQYF.

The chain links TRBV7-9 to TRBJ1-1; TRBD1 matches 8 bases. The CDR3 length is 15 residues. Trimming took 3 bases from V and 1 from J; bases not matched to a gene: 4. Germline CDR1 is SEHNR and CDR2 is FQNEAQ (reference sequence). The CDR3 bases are TGTGCCAGCAGCTTCGGACAGGGTGAGAACACTGAAGCTTTCTTT. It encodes CASSFGQGENTEAFF.

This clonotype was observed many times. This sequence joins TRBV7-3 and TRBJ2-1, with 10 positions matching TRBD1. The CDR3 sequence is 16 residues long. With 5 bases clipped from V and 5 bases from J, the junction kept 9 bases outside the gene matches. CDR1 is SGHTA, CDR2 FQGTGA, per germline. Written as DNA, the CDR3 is TGTGCCAGCAGCCCTCGGACAGGGGGGTCAGACAATGAGCAGTTCTTC. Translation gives CASSPRTGGSDNEQFF.

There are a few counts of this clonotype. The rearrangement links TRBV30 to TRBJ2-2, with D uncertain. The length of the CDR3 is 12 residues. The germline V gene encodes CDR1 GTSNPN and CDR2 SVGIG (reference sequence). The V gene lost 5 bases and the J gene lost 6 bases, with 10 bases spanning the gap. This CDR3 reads CAWEASAGELFF. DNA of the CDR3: TGTGCCTGGGAGGCGTCAGCCGGGGAGCTGTTTTTT.

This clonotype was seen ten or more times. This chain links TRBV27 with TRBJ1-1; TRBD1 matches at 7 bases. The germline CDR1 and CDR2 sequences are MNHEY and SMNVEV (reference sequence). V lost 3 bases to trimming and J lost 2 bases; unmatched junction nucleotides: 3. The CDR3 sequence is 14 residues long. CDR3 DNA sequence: TGTGCCAGCAGTTTCGACAGGGTTAACACTGAAGCTTTCTTT. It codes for CASSFDRVNTEAFF.

CDR3 sequence reads: CASSPRLAGASYEQYF. The DNA of the CDR3 is TGTGCCAGCTCACCAAGACTAGCGGGGGCCTCCTACGAGCAGTACTTC. The rearrangement uses TRBV18 and TRBJ2-7; 12 nucleotides agree with TRBD2. This CDR3 region has 16 residues. The germline V gene has CDR1 KGHSH and CDR2 LQKENI. V shed 2 bases, J shed 0 bases, and the junction held 2 bases outside the gene matches.

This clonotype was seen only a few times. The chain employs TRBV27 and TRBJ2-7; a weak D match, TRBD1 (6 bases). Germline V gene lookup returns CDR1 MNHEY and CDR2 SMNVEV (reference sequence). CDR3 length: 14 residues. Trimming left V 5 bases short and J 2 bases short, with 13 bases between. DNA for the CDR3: TGTGCCAGCAGTCTCCCCGACAGGCCCTACGAGCAGTACTTC. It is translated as CASSLPDRPYEQYF.

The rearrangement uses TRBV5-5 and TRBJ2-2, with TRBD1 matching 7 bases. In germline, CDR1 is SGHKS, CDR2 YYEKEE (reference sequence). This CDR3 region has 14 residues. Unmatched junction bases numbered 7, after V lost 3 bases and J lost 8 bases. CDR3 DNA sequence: TGTGCCAGCAGCTGGACAGGTGGGGTTGGGGAGCTGTTTTTT. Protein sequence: CASSWTGGVGELFF.

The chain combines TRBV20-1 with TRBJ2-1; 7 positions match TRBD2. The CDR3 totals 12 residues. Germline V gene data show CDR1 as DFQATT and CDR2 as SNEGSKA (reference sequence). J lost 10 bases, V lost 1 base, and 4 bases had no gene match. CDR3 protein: CSARVTSWEQFF. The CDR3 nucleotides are TGCAGTGCTAGAGTGACTAGCTGGGAGCAGTTCTTC.

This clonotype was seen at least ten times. As DNA, the CDR3 is TGCGCCAGCAGCCAAGATACGTCCAGGCCCGAGCAGTTCTTC. Amino acid sequence: CASSQDTSRPEQFF. The chain combines TRBV4-3 with TRBJ2-1, with D uncertain. Germline assignment: CDR1 LGHNA and CDR2 YSLEER. The CDR3 covers 14 residues. V lost 0 bases and J 10 bases, leaving 13 bases between the germline ends.

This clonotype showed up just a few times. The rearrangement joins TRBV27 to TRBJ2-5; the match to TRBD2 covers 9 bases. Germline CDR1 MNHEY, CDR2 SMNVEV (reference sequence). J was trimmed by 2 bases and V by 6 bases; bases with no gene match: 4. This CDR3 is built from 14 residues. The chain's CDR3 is CASRLTSGQETQYF. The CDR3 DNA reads TGTGCCAGCAGACTGACTAGCGGACAAGAGACCCAGTACTTC.

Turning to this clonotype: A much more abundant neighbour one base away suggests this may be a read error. The CDR3, as DNA: TGCTGTGCCCTGGGGCTAGCAGGCGTCAGCTCCTACAATGAGCAGTTCTTC. It is translated as CCALGLAGVSSYNEQFF. J is TRBJ2-1 and V is TRBV20-1; D assignment may be TRBD1 or TRBD2 (5 bases each). The V gene's germline CDR1 is DFQATT and CDR2 SNEGSKA (reference sequence). CDR3 size: 17 residues.

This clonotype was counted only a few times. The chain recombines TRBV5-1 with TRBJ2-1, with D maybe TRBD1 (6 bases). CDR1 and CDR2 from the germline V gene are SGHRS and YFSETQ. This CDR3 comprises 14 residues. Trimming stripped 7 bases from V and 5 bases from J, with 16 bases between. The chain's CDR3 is CASALGHRDNEQFF. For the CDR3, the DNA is TGCGCCAGCGCCCTGGGACACCGAGACAATGAGCAGTTCTTC.

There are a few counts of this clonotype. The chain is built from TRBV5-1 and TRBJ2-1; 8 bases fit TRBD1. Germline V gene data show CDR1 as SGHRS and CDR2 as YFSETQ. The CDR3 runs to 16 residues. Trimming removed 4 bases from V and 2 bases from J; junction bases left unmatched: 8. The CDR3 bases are TGCGCCAGCAGCCTTCGACAGGGGCTTGCCTACAATGAGCAGTTCTTC. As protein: CASSLRQGLAYNEQFF.